This T cell receptor beta chain stems from a study of Ad26.COV2.S vaccination and SARS-CoV-2 variants. Study-level background: Ad26.COV2.S given intramuscularly, once or twice 56 days apart.

Specified treatment: roughly 18 received Ad26.COV2.S at low or high dose, single or two shots; 5 received placebo; per-sample allocation not given. After the first vaccine or placebo injection, samples were drawn on day 63. The method was immunoSEQ multiplex PCR; TCRdb's version includes in-frame clones alone and lacks a portion of them. There are about 400,000 clones in the sample; approximately 92% occur only once, and over 1.5% lies in the top ten. Trimming removed 2 bases at V and 2 bases at J, with 19 bases between. The germline CDR1 and CDR2 sequences are MGHDK and SYGVNS. The CDR3 runs 18 residues.

The chain combines TRBV25-1 with TRBJ2-1; weak D call: TRBD1 (6 bases). The TCR was taken from a person aged 18-60 years who received the Ad26.COV2.S COVID-19 vaccine or a placebo. Sample: peripheral blood, taken in a trial of Ad26.COV2.S vaccine versus placebo. The DNA for the CDR3 is TGTGCCAGCAGTGAACGCGCAAACAGGGACCCTACCTACAATGAGCAGTTCTTC. It translates to CASSERANRDPTYNEQFF.